This TCR beta chain was sequenced for a study of blood T cell repertoires in COVID-19. Turning to the study itself: Both acute and convalescent COVID-19 samples were obtained from the United States, Italy and Spain. In each case, the material was cDNA or gDNA derived from T cells, B-cell-depleted T cells, or PBMCs.

The CDR3 contains 13 residues. Trimming stripped 5 bases from V and 5 bases from J, with 9 bases between. Per the original methods: Amplifying reference gene primers gave estimates of nucleated cell counts. Clones were read by immunoSEQ multiplex PCR, and TCRdb kept only the in-frame ones, dropping some. The DNA gave D and trimming, while V, J and clone size come from that table. The data hold about 160,000 clones, with roughly 87% observed a single time. Sequenced sample: peripheral blood. The TCR was taken from a woman in her fifties or sixties who had recovered from COVID-19. The chain links TRBV12-3 or TRBV12-4 to TRBJ2-2; D is unresolved. CDR3: CASSQVSTGELFF. CDR3 nucleotide sequence: TGTGCCAGCAGTCAGGTTTCAACCGGGGAGCTGTTTTTT.